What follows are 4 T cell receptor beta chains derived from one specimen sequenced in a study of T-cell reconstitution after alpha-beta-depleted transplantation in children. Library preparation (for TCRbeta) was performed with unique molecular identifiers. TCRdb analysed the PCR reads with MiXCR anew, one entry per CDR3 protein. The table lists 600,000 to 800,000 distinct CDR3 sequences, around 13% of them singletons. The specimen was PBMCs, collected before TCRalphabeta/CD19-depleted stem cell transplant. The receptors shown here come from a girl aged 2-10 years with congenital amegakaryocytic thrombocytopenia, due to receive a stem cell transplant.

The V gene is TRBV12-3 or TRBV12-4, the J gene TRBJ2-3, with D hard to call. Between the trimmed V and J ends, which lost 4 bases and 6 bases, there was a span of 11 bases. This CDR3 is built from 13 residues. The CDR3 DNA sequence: TGTGCCAGCAGTTGGAGTAGTTGGGATACGCAGTATTTT. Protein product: CASSWSSWDTQYF.

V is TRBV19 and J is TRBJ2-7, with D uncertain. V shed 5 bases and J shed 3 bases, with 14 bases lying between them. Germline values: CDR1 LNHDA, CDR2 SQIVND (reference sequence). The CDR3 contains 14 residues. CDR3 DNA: TGTGCCAGTAGTTGGTCTACTGCGTACTACGAGCAGTACTTC. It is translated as CASSWSTAYYEQYF.

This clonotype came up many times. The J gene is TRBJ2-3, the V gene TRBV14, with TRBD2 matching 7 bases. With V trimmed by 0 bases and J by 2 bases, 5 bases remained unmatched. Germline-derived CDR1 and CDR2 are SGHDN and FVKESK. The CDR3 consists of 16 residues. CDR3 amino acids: CASSQDVQRDTDTQYF. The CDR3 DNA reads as TGTGCCAGCAGCCAAGACGTCCAGCGGGACACAGATACGCAGTATTTT. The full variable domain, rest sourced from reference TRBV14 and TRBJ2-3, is EAGVTQFPSHSVIEKGQTVTLRCDPISGHDNLYWYRRVMGKEIKFLLHFVKESKQDESGMPNNRFLAERTGGTYSTLKVQPAELEDSGVYFCASSQDVQRDTDTQYFGPGTRLTVL.

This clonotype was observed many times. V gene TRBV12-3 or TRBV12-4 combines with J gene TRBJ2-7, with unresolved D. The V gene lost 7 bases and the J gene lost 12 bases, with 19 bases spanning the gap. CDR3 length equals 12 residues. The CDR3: CASTLYPLPRYF. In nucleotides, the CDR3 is TGTGCCAGCACCTTATATCCCCTCCCGCGGTACTTC.